This T cell receptor (beta chain) was recovered during a study of T cell responses to AZD1222 COVID-19 vaccine. Study context: Both about-4-week and about-12-week second-dose recipients were combined.

General study points: Distributed over spike, vaccine-associated CD4 TCRs predominated at 160-218 and 743-854. Repertoires were sampled only after the peak T cell response. White British people made up most donors, females outnumbered males, and clonal diversity was possibly underestimated.

The CDR3 sequence is 12 residues long. The V end was cut by 0 bases, the J end by 3 bases, with 0 bases between. The germline V gene encodes CDR1 MNHNS and CDR2 SASEGT. Concerning this clone: Its antigen is not known.

The repertoire was sequenced with immunoSEQ multiplex PCR; TCRdb's copy has only in-frame clones and lacks some. The top ten hold more than 3% of the sample, which has more than 130,000 clones, roughly nine tenths seen once. The source is an adult in good health. V and J are TRBV6-1 and TRBJ1-5; D gene ambiguous. Sample: peripheral blood, taken on day 0 of AZD1222 vaccination. As DNA, the CDR3 is TGTGCCAGCAGTGAAGCCAATCAGCCCCAGCATTTT. It encodes CASSEANQPQHF.